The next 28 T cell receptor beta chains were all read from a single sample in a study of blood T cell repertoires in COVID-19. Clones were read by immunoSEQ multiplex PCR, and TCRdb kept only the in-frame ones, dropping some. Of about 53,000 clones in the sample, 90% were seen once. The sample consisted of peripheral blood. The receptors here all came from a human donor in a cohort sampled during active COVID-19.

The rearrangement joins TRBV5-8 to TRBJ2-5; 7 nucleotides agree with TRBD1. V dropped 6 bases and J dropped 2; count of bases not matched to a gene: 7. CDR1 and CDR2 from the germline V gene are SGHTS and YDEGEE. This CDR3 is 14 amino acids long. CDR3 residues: CASKRQGRQETQYF. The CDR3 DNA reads TGTGCCAGCAAACGACAGGGAAGACAAGAGACCCAGTACTTC.

This chain's CDR3 is CASSTFRDRLYEQYF. CDR3 sequence (DNA): TGTGCCAGTAGTACCTTCCGGGACAGACTCTACGAGCAGTACTTC. The gene calls are TRBV19 and TRBJ2-7; TRBD1 matches 7 bases. CDR3 length: 15 amino acids. Per germline, CDR1 LNHDA and CDR2 SQIVND (reference sequence). V was pared by 4 bases and J by 3 bases, with 9 bases of the junction left unmatched.

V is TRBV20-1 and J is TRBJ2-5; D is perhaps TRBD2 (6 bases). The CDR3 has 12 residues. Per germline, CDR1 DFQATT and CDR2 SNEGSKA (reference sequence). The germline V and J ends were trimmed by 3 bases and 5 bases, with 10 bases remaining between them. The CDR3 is CSASSGRETQYF. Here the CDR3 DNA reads TGCAGTGCTAGTTCGGGGAGGGAGACCCAGTACTTC.

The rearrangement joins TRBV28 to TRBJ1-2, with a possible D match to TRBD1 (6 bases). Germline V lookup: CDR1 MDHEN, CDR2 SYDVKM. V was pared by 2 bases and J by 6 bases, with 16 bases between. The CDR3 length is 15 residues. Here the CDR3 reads CASSLGNRVVDGYTF. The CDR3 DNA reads TGTGCCAGCAGTTTAGGTAACAGGGTCGTCGATGGCTACACCTTC.

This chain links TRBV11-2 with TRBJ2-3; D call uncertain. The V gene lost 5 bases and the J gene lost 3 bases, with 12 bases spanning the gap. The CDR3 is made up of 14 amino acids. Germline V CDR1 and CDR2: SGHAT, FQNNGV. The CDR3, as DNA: TGTGCCAGCAGCGCCCGGAGTAGAACAGATACGCAGTATTTT. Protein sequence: CASSARSRTDTQYF.

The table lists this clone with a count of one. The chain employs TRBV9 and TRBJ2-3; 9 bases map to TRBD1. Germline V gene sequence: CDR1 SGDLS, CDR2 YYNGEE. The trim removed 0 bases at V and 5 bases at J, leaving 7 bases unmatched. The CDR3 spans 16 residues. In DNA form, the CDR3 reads TGTGCCAGCAGCGTAGCCCCACAGGGGGCCGGAGATACGCAGTATTTT. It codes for CASSVAPQGAGDTQYF.

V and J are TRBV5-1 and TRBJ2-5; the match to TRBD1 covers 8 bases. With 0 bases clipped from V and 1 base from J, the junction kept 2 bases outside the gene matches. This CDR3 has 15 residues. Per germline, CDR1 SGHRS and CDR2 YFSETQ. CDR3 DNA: TGCGCCAGCAGCTTGGGTACAGGGGGCCAAGAGACCCAGTACTTC. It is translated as CASSLGTGGQETQYF.

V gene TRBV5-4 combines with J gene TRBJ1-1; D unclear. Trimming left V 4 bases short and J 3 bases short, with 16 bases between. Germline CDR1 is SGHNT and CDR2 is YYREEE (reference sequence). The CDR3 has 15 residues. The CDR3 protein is CASSELSYFDTEAFF. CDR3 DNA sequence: TGTGCCAGCAGCGAACTTTCGTATTTTGACACTGAAGCTTTCTTT. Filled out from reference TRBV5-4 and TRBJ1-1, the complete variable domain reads ETGVTQSPTHLIKTRGQQVTLRCSSQSGHNTVSWYQQALGQGPQFIFQYYREEENGRGNFPPRFSGLQFPNYSSELNVNALELDDSALYLCASSELSYFDTEAFFGQGTRLTVV.

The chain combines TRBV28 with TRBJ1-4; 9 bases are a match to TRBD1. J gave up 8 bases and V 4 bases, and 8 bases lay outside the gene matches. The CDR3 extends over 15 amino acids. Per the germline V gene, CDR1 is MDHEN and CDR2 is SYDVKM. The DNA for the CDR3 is TGTGCCAGCAGTTATGCCACAGGGGGCCAAGAAAAACTGTTTTTT. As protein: CASSYATGGQEKLFF.

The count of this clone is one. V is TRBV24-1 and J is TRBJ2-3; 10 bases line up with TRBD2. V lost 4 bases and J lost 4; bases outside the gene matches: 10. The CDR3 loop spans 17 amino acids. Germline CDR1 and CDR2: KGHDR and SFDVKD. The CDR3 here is CATSDFTSGVRADTQYF. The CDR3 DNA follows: TGTGCCACCAGTGACTTTACTAGCGGGGTGAGGGCAGATACGCAGTATTTT.

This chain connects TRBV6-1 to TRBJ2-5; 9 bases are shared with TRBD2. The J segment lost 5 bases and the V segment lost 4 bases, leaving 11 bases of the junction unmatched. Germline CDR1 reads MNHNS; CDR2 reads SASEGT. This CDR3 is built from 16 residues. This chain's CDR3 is CASSAGLAPGKETQYF. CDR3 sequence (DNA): TGTGCCAGCAGTGCTGGACTAGCGCCGGGGAAGGAGACCCAGTACTTC.

CDR3 DNA sequence: TGTGCCAGCAGCCCGACAGGGGGCTCCTACGAGCAGTACTTC. Its protein is CASSPTGGSYEQYF. This chain links TRBV7-3 with TRBJ2-7; TRBD1 aligns across 9 bases. This CDR3 spans 14 amino acids. The germline V gene encodes CDR1 SGHTA and CDR2 FQGTGA. J lost 0 bases, V lost 5 bases, and 2 bases had no gene match.

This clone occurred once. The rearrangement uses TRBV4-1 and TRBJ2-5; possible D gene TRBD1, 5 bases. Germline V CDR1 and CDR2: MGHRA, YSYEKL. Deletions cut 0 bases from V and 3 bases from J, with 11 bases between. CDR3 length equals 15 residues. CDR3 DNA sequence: TGCGCCAGCAGCCAAGATGTGACAGATGAAGAGACCCAGTACTTC. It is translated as CASSQDVTDEETQYF.

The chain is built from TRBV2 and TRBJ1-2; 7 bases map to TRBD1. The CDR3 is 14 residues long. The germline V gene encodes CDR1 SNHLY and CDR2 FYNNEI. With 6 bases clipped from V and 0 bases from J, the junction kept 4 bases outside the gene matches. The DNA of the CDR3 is TGTGCCAGCAGGACCGGGACAGCTAACTATGGCTACACCTTC. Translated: CASRTGTANYGYTF.

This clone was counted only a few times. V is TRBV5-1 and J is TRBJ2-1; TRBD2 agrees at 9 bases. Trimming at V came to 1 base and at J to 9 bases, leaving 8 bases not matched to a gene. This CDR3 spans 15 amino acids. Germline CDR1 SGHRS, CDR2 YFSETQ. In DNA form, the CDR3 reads TGCGCCAGCAGCTTGCGAGTAGCGGGAGATCGTGAGCAGTTCTTC. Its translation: CASSLRVAGDREQFF. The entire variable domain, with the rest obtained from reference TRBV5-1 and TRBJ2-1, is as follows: KAGVTQTPRYLIKTRGQQVTLSCSPISGHRSVSWYQQTPGQGLQFLFEYFSETQRNKGNFPGRFSGRQFSNSRSEMNVSTLELGDSALYLCASSLRVAGDREQFFGPGTRLTVL.

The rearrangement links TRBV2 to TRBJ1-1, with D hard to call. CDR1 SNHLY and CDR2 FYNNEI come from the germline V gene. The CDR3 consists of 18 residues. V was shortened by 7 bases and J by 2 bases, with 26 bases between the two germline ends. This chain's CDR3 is CASTRRFVALGSNTEAFF. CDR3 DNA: TGTGCCAGCACCCGCAGGTTTGTTGCCCTTGGGTCCAACACTGAAGCTTTCTTT.

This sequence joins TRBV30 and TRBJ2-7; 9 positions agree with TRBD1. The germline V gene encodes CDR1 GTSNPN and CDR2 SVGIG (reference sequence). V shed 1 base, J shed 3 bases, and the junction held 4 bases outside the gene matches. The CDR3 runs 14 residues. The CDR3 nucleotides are TGTGCCTGGAGTGACGACAGGGGGAGCTACGAGCAGTACTTC. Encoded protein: CAWSDDRGSYEQYF.

The CDR3, as DNA: TGTGCCATCAACGGACAGGGGATGACTAACTATGGCTACACCTTC. Protein: CAINGQGMTNYGYTF. V and J are TRBV10-3 and TRBJ1-2; TRBD1 matches at 9 bases. Germline V CDR1 and CDR2: ENHRY, SYGVKD. The CDR3 is 15 residues long. With V trimmed by 7 bases and J by 0 bases, 6 bases remained unmatched.

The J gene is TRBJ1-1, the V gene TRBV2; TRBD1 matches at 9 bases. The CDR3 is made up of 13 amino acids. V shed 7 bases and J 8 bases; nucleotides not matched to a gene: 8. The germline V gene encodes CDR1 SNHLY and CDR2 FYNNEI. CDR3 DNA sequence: TGTGCCAGCATATACAGGGGGCGCGGGGAAGCTTTCTTT. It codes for CASIYRGRGEAFF.

The CDR3 sequence: CASSSGRGNIQYF. CDR3 nucleotides: TGTGCCAGCAGTTCCGGGAGGGGAAACATTCAGTACTTC. The rearrangement joins TRBV6-5 to TRBJ2-4; TRBD2 matches at 8 bases. The ends lost 4 bases at V and 6 bases at J; junction bases unmatched: 2. This CDR3 region has 13 residues. Germline loops: CDR1 MNHEY, CDR2 SVGAGI.

DNA for the CDR3: TGTGCCTGGTCCTCGCCCCGGCACTCGGTGGGAGGCAATCAGCCCCAGCATTTT. Amino acid sequence: CAWSSPRHSVGGNQPQHF. The J gene is TRBJ1-5, the V gene TRBV30; D ambiguous. This CDR3 has 18 amino acids. Germline CDR1 is GTSNPN and CDR2 is SVGIG (reference sequence). Trimming pared 5 bases from V and 2 bases from J, leaving 25 bases between. Variable domain in full (rest from reference TRBV30 and TRBJ1-5): SQTIHQWPATLVQPVGSPLSLECTVEGTSNPNLYWYRQAAGRGLQLLFYSVGIGQISSEVPQNLSASRPQDRQFILSSKKLLLSDSGFYLCAWSSPRHSVGGNQPQHFGDGTRLSIL.

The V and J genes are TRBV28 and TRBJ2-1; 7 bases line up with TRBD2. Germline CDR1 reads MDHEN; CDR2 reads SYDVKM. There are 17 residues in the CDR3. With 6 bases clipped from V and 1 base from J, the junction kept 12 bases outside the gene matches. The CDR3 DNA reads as TGTGCCAGCAGCCCCACTGGGGAGGGGAGGTCCTACAATGAGCAGTTCTTC. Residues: CASSPTGEGRSYNEQFF.

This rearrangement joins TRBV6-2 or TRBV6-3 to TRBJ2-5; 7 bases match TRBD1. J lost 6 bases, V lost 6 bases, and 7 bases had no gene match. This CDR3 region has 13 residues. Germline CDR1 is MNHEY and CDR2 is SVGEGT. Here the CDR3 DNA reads TGTGCCAGCAGCCTCGAGGACAGGCAGACCCAGTACTTC. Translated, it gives CASSLEDRQTQYF.

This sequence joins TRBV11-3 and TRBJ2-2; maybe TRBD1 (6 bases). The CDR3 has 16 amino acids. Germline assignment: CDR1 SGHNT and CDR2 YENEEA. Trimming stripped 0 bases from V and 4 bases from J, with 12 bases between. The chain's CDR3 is CASSLDQGTFTGELFF. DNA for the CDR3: TGTGCCAGCAGCTTAGATCAAGGGACATTCACCGGGGAGCTGTTTTTT.

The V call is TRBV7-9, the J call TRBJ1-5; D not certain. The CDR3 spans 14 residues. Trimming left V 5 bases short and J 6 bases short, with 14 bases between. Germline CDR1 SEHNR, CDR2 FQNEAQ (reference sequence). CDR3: CASSHDGEGQPQHF. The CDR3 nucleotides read TGTGCCAGCAGCCACGACGGGGAAGGTCAGCCCCAGCATTTT.

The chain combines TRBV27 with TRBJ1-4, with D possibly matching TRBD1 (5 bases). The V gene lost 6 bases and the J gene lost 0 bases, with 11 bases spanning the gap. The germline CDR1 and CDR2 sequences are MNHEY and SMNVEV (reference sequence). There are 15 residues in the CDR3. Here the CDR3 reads CASRRQRSTNEKLFF. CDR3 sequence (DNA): TGTGCCAGCAGACGACAGAGATCAACTAATGAAAAACTGTTTTTT.

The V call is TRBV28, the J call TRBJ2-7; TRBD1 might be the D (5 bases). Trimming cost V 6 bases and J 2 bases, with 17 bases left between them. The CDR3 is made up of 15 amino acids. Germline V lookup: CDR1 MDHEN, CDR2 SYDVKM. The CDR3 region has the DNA TGTGCCAGCAGCCACGACAGAGAAGCCACCTACGAGCAGTACTTC. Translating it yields CASSHDREATYEQYF.

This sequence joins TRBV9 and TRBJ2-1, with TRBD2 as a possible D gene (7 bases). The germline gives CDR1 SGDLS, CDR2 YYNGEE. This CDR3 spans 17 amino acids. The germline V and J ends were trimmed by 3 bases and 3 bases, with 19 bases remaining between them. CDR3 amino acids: CASSATGLGGLYNEQFF. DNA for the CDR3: TGTGCCAGCAGCGCGACAGGTTTGGGGGGGCTCTACAATGAGCAGTTCTTC.